The 17 T cell receptor beta chains reported below all come from one sample, sequenced in a study of T-cell memory formation after mild COVID-19. TCRdb passed the 5' RACE reads through MiXCR, listing each CDR3 protein once. The sample lists 400,000 to 500,000 distinct CDR3 sequences, 20% occurring once. The specimen sequenced was PBMCs or a T cell subset sorted from them (not recorded which). Source of these receptors: an adult woman who had mild COVID-19 (a few samples of this study predate the infection). Cell type and time point are not known.

The chain recombines TRBV4-1 with TRBJ1-1; D uncertain. The CDR3 has 16 amino acids. Trimming removed 4 bases from V and 4 bases from J, with 19 bases in between. The V gene's germline CDR1 is MGHRA and CDR2 YSYEKL. The CDR3 loop is CASSRTLVGGLTEAFF. The CDR3, as DNA: TGCGCCAGCAGCCGCACTTTGGTGGGCGGCCTCACTGAAGCTTTCTTT.

In its sample, this clonotype was seen a few times. The DNA of the CDR3 is TGTGCCAGCAGCTATACAGGGACGGCCTACAATGAGCAGTTCTTC. Translation: CASSYTGTAYNEQFF. The chain joins TRBV9 to TRBJ2-1, with D perhaps TRBD1 (6 bases). CDR3 length: 15 residues. Per the germline V gene, CDR1 is SGDLS and CDR2 is YYNGEE. Trimming removed 4 bases at V and 2 bases at J, with 13 bases between.

Only a few counts were recorded for this clonotype. This chain joins TRBV12-3 or TRBV12-4 and TRBJ1-1; D may be TRBD1 (5 bases). CDR3 size: 13 residues. V was trimmed by 7 bases and J by 4 bases, leaving 13 bases between them. The DNA of the CDR3 is TGTGCCAGCATGAGGGGTGAAAGCACTGAAGCTTTCTTT. Protein sequence: CASMRGESTEAFF.

The CDR3 spells CASSFPGSGGAGKAFF. CDR3 nucleotide sequence: TGTGCCAGCAGTTTCCCCGGGTCGGGGGGCGCGGGTAAAGCTTTCTTT. The chain links TRBV12-3 or TRBV12-4 to TRBJ1-1, with a possible D match to TRBD1 (6 bases). Trimming removed 3 bases from V and 9 bases from J, with 23 bases in between. There are 16 residues in the CDR3.

This clonotype occurred many times. The CDR3 DNA is TGCAGTGCTAGAGACGCGTCCCTCCCCGGCAGGGGAGGATCCGGAGCTTTCTTT. This codes for CSARDASLPGRGGSGAFF. V is TRBV20-1 and J is TRBJ1-1; maybe TRBD1 (6 bases). The ends were cut back, 0 bases at V and 10 bases at J, with 30 bases in the middle. The germline V gene has CDR1 DFQATT and CDR2 SNEGSKA (reference sequence). The length of the CDR3 is 18 residues.

This chain links TRBV7-9 with TRBJ1-2; D remains ambiguous. The germline V and J ends were trimmed by 0 bases and 4 bases, with 6 bases remaining between them. The CDR3 has 13 residues. Germline V CDR1 and CDR2: SEHNR, FQNEAQ (reference sequence). This CDR3 is CASSLAKGYGYTF. The CDR3, as DNA: TGTGCCAGCAGCTTAGCCAAGGGCTATGGCTACACCTTC.

The chain's CDR3 is CASSADRGYNNEQFF. CDR3 DNA sequence: TGCGCCAGCAGCGCAGACAGGGGGTACAACAATGAGCAGTTCTTC. The rearrangement links TRBV5-1 to TRBJ2-1, with 9 bases identical to TRBD1. This CDR3 has 15 amino acids. The germline V gene has CDR1 SGHRS and CDR2 YFSETQ. J was trimmed by 5 bases and V by 4 bases; bases with no gene match: 7.

The CDR3 here is CSARDQRQGVIHGYTF. CDR3 nucleotide sequence: TGCAGTGCTAGAGACCAAAGACAGGGGGTAATTCATGGCTACACCTTC. J is TRBJ1-2 and V is TRBV20-1; 9 nucleotides align to TRBD1. The CDR3 runs 16 residues. Germline V gives CDR1 DFQATT, CDR2 SNEGSKA (reference sequence). Trimming removed 0 bases from V and 6 bases from J; junction bases left unmatched: 11.

The chain joins TRBV15 to TRBJ1-1; D gene unclear. The CDR3 covers 12 residues. The germline V and J ends were trimmed by 0 bases and 7 bases, with 6 bases remaining between them. The germline gives CDR1 LNHNV, CDR2 YYDKDF (reference sequence). For the CDR3, the DNA is TGTGCCACCAGCAGAGATCAAATTGAAGCTTTCTTT. Protein sequence: CATSRDQIEAFF.

This clonotype was counted only a few times. The rearrangement joins TRBV6-2 or TRBV6-3 to TRBJ2-6, with D possibly matching TRBD1 (7 bases). V lost 4 bases and J lost 0, with 13 bases in between. CDR3 length: 17 amino acids. Germline V lookup: CDR1 MNHEY, CDR2 SVGEGT. CDR3 sequence reads: CASSSGDRVSGANVLTF. In DNA form, the CDR3 reads TGTGCCAGCAGTTCGGGGGACAGAGTCTCTGGGGCCAACGTCCTGACTTTC.

J is TRBJ2-1 and V is TRBV4-1; D is perhaps TRBD1 or TRBD2 (7 bases each). The CDR3 has 18 residues. Looked up from germline, CDR1 is MGHRA and CDR2 is YSYEKL. The germline V and J ends were trimmed by 3 bases and 4 bases, with 22 bases remaining between them. In DNA form, the CDR3 reads TGCGCCAGCAGCCAGGCTTACAGGGGAACGGGACTATACAATGAGCAGTTCTTC. This encodes CASSQAYRGTGLYNEQFF.

This clonotype was detected ten times or more. The V call is TRBV20-1, the J call TRBJ2-2; the D is unclear. The CDR3 covers 13 residues. Germline V gene data show CDR1 as DFQATT and CDR2 as SNEGSKA (reference sequence). V dropped 2 bases and J dropped 4 bases, with 8 bases sitting between them. The chain's CDR3 is CSARPTPTGELFF. CDR3 DNA: TGCAGTGCTAGACCTACTCCCACCGGGGAGCTGTTTTTT.

The chain is built from TRBV29-1 and TRBJ1-1; D is unresolved. CDR1 and CDR2 from the germline V gene are SQVTM and ANQGSEA. CDR3 size: 12 residues. Between the trimmed V and J ends, which lost 1 base and 9 bases, there was a span of 12 bases. The CDR3 nucleotides are TGCAGCGTTGAAGCGACTTACGACCAAGCTTTCTTT. Protein sequence: CSVEATYDQAFF. The full variable domain, completed using reference TRBV29-1 and TRBJ1-1, is SAVISQKPSRDICQRGTSLTIQCQVDSQVTMMFWYRQQPGQSLTLIATANQGSEATYESGFVIDKFPISRPNLTFSTLTVSNMSPEDSSIYLCSVEATYDQAFFGQGTRLTVV.

The rearrangement links TRBV24-1 to TRBJ2-1; TRBD1 matches 7 bases. The CDR3 extends over 18 amino acids. CDR1 and CDR2 from the germline V gene are KGHDR and SFDVKD. J gave up 0 bases and V 4 bases, and 11 bases lay outside the gene matches. This CDR3 reads CATSDPTLDRASYNEQFF. For the CDR3, the DNA is TGTGCCACCAGTGACCCTACCTTAGACAGGGCCTCCTACAATGAGCAGTTCTTC.

Only a few counts were recorded for this clonotype. This chain links TRBV14 with TRBJ2-2; the D gene is possibly TRBD1 (6 bases). The V end was cut by 4 bases, the J end by 3 bases, with 12 bases between. In germline, CDR1 is SGHDN, CDR2 FVKESK. The CDR3 is 15 amino acids. The CDR3 DNA reads as TGTGCCAGCAGCCTAAGGGACATCTACACCGGGGAGCTGTTTTTT. Encoded protein: CASSLRDIYTGELFF.

This clonotype was seen a handful of times. The chain joins TRBV20-1 to TRBJ1-5; D gene uncertain. The CDR3 runs to 14 residues. Germline-derived CDR1 and CDR2 are DFQATT and SNEGSKA (reference sequence). The V and J ends lost 3 bases and 0 bases respectively, with 9 bases between them. CDR3: CSARRAYSNQPQHF. CDR3 nucleotides: TGCAGTGCTAGGAGAGCGTATAGCAATCAGCCCCAGCATTTT.

The table lists this clonotype with a few counts. This chain links TRBV9 with TRBJ2-3; D ambiguous. Trimming removed 0 bases from V and 5 bases from J, with 4 bases in between. Germline CDR1 SGDLS, CDR2 YYNGEE. This CDR3 comprises 12 residues. The DNA of the CDR3 is TGTGCCAGCAGCGTAGGTTTAGATACGCAGTATTTT. Protein sequence: CASSVGLDTQYF. The entire variable domain, with the rest obtained from reference TRBV9 and TRBJ2-3, is as follows: DSGVTQTPKHLITATGQRVTLRCSPRSGDLSVYWYQQSLDQGLQFLIQYYNGEERAKGNILERFSAQQFPDLHSELNLSSLELGDSALYFCASSVGLDTQYFGPGTRLTVL.